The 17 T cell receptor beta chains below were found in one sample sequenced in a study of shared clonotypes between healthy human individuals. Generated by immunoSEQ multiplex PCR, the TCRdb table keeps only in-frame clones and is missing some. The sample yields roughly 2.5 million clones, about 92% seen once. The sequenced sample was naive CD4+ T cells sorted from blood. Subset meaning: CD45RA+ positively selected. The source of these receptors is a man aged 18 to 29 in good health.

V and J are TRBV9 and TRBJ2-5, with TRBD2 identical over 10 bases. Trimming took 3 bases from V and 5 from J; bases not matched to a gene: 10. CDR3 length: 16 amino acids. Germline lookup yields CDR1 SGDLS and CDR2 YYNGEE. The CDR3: CASSGRSGGAGETQYF. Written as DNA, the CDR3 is TGTGCCAGCAGCGGGCGCAGCGGGGGGGCCGGGGAGACCCAGTACTTC.

The CDR3 DNA reads TGTGCCAGCACTAAGGGGGAGGAGAGGCGGAATCAGCCCCAGCATTTT. The encoded protein is CASTKGEERRNQPQHF. The rearrangement joins TRBV6-4 to TRBJ1-5; D possibly corresponds to TRBD1 (6 bases). Germline V gives CDR1 MRHNA, CDR2 SNTAGT. Trimming took off 7 bases at V and 4 bases at J, with 20 bases between the two ends. The CDR3 extends over 16 amino acids.

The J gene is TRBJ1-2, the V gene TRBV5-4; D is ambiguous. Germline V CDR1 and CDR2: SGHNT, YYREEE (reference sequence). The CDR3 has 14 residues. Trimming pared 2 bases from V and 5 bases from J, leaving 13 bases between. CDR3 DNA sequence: TGTGCCAGCAGCTTAAGTGGTAGAGAGTATGGCTACACCTTC. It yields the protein CASSLSGREYGYTF. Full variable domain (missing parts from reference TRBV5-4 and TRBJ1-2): ETGVTQSPTHLIKTRGQQVTLRCSSQSGHNTVSWYQQALGQGPQFIFQYYREEENGRGNFPPRFSGLQFPNYSSELNVNALELDDSALYLCASSLSGREYGYTFGSGTRLTVV.

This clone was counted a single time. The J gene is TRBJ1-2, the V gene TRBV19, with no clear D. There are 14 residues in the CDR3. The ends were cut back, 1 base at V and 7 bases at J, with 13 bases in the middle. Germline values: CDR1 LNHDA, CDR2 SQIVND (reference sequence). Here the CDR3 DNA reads TGTGCCAGTAGTATAGTTACAGCGGCTAGTGGCTACACCTTC. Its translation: CASSIVTAASGYTF.

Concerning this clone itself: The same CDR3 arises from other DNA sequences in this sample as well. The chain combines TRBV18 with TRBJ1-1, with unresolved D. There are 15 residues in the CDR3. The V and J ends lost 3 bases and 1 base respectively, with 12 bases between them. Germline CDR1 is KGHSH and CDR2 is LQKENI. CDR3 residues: CASSPPAGANTEAFF. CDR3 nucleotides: TGTGCCAGCTCACCCCCTGCGGGCGCGAACACTGAAGCTTTCTTT.

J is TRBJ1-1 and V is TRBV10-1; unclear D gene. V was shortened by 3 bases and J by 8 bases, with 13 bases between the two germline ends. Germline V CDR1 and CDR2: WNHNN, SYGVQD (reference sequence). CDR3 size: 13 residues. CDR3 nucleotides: TGCGCCAGCAGTGAAGGGATTGTGGGAGAAGCTTTCTTT. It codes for CASSEGIVGEAFF.

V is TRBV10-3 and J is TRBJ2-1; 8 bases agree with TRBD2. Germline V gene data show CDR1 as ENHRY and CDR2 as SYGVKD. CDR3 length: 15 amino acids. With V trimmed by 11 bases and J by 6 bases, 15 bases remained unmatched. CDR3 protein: CAAGGPGGPFNEQFF. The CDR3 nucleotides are TGTGCCGCCGGAGGTCCGGGAGGGCCGTTCAATGAGCAGTTCTTC.

In DNA, the CDR3 is TGTGCCAGCAAGGGACAGGGCAAAAATCAGCCCCAGCATTTT. Translating it yields CASKGQGKNQPQHF. The chain joins TRBV6-5 to TRBJ1-5, with 9 bases lining up with TRBD1. The junction had 5 bases not matched to a gene; V was cut back by 7 bases and J by 4 bases. This CDR3 region has 14 residues. Germline assignment: CDR1 MNHEY and CDR2 SVGAGI.

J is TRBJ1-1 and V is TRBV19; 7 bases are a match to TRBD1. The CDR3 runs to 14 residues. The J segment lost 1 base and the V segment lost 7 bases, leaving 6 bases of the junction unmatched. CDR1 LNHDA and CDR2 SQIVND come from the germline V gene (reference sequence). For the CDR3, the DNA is TGTGCCAGTACGACAGGGAGGGCGAACACTGAAGCTTTCTTT. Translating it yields CASTTGRANTEAFF.

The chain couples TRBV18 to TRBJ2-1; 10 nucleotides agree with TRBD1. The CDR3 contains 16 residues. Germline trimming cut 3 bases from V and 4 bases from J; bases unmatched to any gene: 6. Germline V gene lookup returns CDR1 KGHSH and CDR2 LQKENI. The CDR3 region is CASSPSRTGGYNEQFF. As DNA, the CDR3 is TGTGCCAGCTCACCCAGTCGGACAGGGGGGTACAATGAGCAGTTCTTC.

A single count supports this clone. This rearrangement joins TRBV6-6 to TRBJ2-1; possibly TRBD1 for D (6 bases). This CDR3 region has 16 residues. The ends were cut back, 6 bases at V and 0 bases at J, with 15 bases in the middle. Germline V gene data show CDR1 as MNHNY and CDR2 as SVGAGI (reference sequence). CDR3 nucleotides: TGTGCCAGCAGCCAGGGACACCGGACCTCCTACAATGAGCAGTTCTTC. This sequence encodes CASSQGHRTSYNEQFF.

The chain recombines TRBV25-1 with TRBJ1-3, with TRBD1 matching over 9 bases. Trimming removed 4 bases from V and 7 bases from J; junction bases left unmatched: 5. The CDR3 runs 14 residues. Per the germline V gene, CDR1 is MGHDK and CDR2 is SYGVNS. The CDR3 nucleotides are TGTGCCAGCAGTGGGACACAGGGGGCCAACACCATATATTTT. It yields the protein CASSGTQGANTIYF. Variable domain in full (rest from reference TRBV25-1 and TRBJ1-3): EADIYQTPRYLVIGTGKKITLECSQTMGHDKMYWYQQDPGMELHLIHYSYGVNSTEKGDLSSESTVSRIRTEHFPLTLESARPSHTSQYLCASSGTQGANTIYFGEGSWLTVV.

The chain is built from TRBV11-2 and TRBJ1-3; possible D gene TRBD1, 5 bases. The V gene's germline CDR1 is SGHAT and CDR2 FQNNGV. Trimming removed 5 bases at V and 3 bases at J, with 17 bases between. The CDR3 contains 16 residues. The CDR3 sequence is CASSTRTTGLGNTIYF. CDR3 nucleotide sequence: TGTGCCAGCAGCACACGGACCACGGGACTTGGAAACACCATATATTTT.

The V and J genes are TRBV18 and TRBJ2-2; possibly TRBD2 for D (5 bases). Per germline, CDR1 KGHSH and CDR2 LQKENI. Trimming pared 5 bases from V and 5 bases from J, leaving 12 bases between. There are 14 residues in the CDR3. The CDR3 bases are TGTGCCAGCTCAGGGAGCGAGATAACCGGGGAGCTGTTTTTT. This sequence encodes CASSGSEITGELFF.

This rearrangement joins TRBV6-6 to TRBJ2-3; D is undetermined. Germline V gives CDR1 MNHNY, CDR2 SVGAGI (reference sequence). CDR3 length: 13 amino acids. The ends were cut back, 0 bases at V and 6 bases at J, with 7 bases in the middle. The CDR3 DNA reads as TGTGCCAGCAGTTACTCGAGTAGGGATACGCAGTATTTT. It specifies CASSYSSRDTQYF.

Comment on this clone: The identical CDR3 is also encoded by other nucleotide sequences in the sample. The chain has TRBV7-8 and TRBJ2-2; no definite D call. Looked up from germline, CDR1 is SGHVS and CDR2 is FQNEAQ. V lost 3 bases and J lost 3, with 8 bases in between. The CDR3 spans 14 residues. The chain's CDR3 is CASSLSRDTGELFF. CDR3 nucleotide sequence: TGTGCCAGCAGCTTGAGCCGGGACACCGGGGAGCTGTTTTTT. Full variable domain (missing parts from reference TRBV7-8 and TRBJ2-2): GAGVSQSPRYKVAKRGQDVALRCDPISGHVSLFWYQQALGQGPEFLTYFQNEAQLDKSGLPSDRFFAERPEGSVSTLKIQRTQQEDSAVYLCASSLSRDTGELFFGEGSRLTVL.

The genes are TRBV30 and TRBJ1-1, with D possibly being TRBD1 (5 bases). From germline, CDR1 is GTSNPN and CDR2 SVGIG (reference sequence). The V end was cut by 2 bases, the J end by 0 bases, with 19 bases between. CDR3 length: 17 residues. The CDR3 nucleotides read TGTGCCTGGAGTAAGGCAGGGACCAGTCGTATGAACACTGAAGCTTTCTTT. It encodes CAWSKAGTSRMNTEAFF. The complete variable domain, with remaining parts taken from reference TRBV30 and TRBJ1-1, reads SQTIHQWPATLVQPVGSPLSLECTVEGTSNPNLYWYRQAAGRGLQLLFYSVGIGQISSEVPQNLSASRPQDRQFILSSKKLLLSDSGFYLCAWSKAGTSRMNTEAFFGQGTRLTVV.